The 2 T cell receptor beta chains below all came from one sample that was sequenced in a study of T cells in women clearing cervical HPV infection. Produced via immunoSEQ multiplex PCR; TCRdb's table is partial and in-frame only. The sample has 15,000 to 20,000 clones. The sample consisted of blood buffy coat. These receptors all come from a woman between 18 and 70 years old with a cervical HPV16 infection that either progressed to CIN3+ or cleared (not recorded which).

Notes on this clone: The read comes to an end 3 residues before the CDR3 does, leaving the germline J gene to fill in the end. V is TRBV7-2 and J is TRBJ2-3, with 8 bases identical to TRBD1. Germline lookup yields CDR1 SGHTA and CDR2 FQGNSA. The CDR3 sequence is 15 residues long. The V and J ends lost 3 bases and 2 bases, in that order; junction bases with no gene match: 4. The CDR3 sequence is CASSFQGAFTDTQYF. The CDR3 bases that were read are TGTGCCAGCAGCTTCCAGGGGGCTTTCACAGATACG.

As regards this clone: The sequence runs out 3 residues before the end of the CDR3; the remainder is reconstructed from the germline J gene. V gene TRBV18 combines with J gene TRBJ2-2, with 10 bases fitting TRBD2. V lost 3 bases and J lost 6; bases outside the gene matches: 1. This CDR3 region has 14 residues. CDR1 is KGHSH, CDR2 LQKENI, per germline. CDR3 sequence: CASSPLAGAGELFF. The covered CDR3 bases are TGTGCCAGCTCACCGCTAGCGGGAGCCGGGGAG.